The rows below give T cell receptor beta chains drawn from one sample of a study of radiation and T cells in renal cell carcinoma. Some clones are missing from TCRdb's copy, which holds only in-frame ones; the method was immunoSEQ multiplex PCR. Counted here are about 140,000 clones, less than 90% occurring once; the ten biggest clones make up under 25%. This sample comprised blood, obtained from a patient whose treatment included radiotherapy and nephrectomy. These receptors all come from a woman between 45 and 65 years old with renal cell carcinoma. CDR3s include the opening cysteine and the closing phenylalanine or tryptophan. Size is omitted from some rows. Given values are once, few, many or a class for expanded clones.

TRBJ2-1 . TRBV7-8 CASSLTSGAYNEQFF
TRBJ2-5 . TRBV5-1 CASSLNSGGKTQYF
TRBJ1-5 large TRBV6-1 CASSEGNQPQHF
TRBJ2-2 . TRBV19 CASSIAGARNTGELFF
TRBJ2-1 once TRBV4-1 CASSQETLLAGGRDEQFF
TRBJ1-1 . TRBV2 CASMRFTEAFF
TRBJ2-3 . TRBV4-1 CATGTSESTDTQYF
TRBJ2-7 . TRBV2 CASRYGQGSYEQYF
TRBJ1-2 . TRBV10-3 CAMSRDGDYGYTF
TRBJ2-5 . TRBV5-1 CASSLEGETQYF
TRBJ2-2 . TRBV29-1 CSVGQSTTGELFF
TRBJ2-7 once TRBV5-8 CASSLGTGDKQYF
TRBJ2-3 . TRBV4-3 CASSPLLDAGGPTQYF
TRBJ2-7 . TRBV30 CAWSATGLSNEQYF
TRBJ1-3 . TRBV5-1 CASSPGQGAGNTIYF
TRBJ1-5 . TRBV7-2 CASSWGQGGDQPQHF
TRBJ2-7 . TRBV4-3 CASSQDARGSNEQYF
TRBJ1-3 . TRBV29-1 CSVEDRGPGNTIYF
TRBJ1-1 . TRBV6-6 CASRTDRSKNTEAFF
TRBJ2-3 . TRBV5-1 CASSLASGGTDTQYF
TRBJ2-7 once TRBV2 CASGGQPGYEQYF
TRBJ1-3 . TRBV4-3 CASSPIAGETGNTIYF
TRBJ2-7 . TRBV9 CASSVVGGYEQYF
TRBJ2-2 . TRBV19 CASSQGSNTGELFF
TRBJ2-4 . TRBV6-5 CASTPYGAKNIQYF